A single sample is the source of the 30 T cell receptor beta chains below, sequenced in a study of cytomegalovirus exposure and HLA in healthy donors. PCR was performed using 60 Vbeta and 13 Jbeta primers. The method was immunoSEQ multiplex PCR; TCRdb's version includes in-frame clones alone and lacks a portion of them. The data hold 160,000 or so clones, with roughly 87% observed a single time. The sequencing input was PBMCs. These receptors were obtained from a woman aged 50 to 60 in good health and CMV-seronegative.

The chain carries TRBV2 and TRBJ2-7; D is uncertain. The CDR3 is made up of 11 amino acids. The V end was cut by 6 bases, the J end by 2 bases, with 5 bases between. Germline V gene data show CDR1 as SNHLY and CDR2 as FYNNEI. Written as DNA, the CDR3 is TGTGCCAGCAGCCCGGCCTACGAGCAGTACTTC. It specifies CASSPAYEQYF.

The J gene is TRBJ2-7, the V gene TRBV9; D uncertain. Between the trimmed V and J ends, which lost 4 bases and 3 bases, there was a span of 14 bases. CDR1 and CDR2 (germline): SGDLS, YYNGEE. The CDR3 loop spans 14 amino acids. In DNA, the CDR3 is TGTGCCAGCAGCATCCAAGACTCAAACTACGAGCAGTACTTC. Amino acid sequence: CASSIQDSNYEQYF. The variable domain in full, with the rest retrieved from reference TRBV9 and TRBJ2-7, is DSGVTQTPKHLITATGQRVTLRCSPRSGDLSVYWYQQSLDQGLQFLIQYYNGEERAKGNILERFSAQQFPDLHSELNLSSLELGDSALYFCASSIQDSNYEQYFGPGTRLTVT.

This clone occurred a few times. The J gene is TRBJ2-2, the V gene TRBV4-1; possible D gene TRBD2, 5 bases. The CDR3 is 15 amino acids. The germline gives CDR1 MGHRA, CDR2 YSYEKL. V lost 0 bases, J lost 0 bases, and 5 bases lay in between. This CDR3 is CASSQETTNTGELFF. CDR3 bases: TGCGCCAGCAGCCAAGAGACTACGAACACCGGGGAGCTGTTTTTT.

This clone was recorded a few times. V gene TRBV10-3 combines with J gene TRBJ1-1; TRBD1 might be the D (5 bases). The CDR3 is made up of 13 amino acids. The germline V and J ends were trimmed by 3 bases and 5 bases, with 10 bases remaining between them. Germline V lookup: CDR1 ENHRY, CDR2 SYGVKD. For the CDR3, the DNA is TGTGCCATCAGTGATTTCGGGGGGACTGAAGCTTTCTTT. Protein sequence: CAISDFGGTEAFF.

J is TRBJ2-7 and V is TRBV7-6; the D is unclear. Trimming removed 1 base at V and 0 bases at J, with 7 bases between. In germline, CDR1 is SGHVS, CDR2 FNYEAQ. The CDR3 consists of 14 residues. The CDR3 nucleotides read TGTGCCAGCAGCTTAGGTACGCGCTCCTACGAGCAGTACTTC. It codes for CASSLGTRSYEQYF.

The J gene is TRBJ2-5, the V gene TRBV27, with 9 nucleotides matching TRBD1. Germline V lookup: CDR1 MNHEY, CDR2 SMNVEV (reference sequence). This CDR3 is 15 amino acids long. V shed 4 bases, J shed 4 bases, and the junction held 7 bases outside the gene matches. CDR3 sequence reads: CASSYSGTGIETQYF. In DNA, the CDR3 is TGTGCCAGCAGTTACTCCGGGACAGGGATAGAGACCCAGTACTTC.

The J gene is TRBJ2-7, the V gene TRBV27; tentative D call: TRBD2 (6 bases). V was pared by 7 bases and J by 1 base, with 23 bases between. The CDR3 length is 17 residues. The V gene's germline CDR1 is MNHEY and CDR2 SMNVEV (reference sequence). Here the CDR3 reads CASTARGPTSRSYEQYF. CDR3 nucleotides: TGTGCCAGCACCGCACGCGGCCCGACTAGTCGGTCCTACGAGCAGTACTTC.

The chain couples TRBV5-1 to TRBJ2-3, with TRBD1 identical over 8 bases. Germline lookup yields CDR1 SGHRS and CDR2 YFSETQ. Unmatched junction bases numbered 2, after V lost 4 bases and J lost 4 bases. The CDR3 contains 13 residues. The CDR3 loop is CASSTDRADTQYF. For the CDR3, the DNA is TGCGCCAGCAGCACGGACAGGGCAGATACGCAGTATTTT.

This clone came up a few times. The chain uses TRBV7-2 and TRBJ2-3; D uncertain. The CDR3 totals 15 residues. Germline assignment: CDR1 SGHTA and CDR2 FQGNSA. The germline V and J ends were trimmed by 3 bases and 1 base, with 11 bases remaining between them. The CDR3: CASSFRVGGTDTQYF. CDR3 DNA: TGTGCCAGCAGCTTTAGAGTCGGTGGCACAGATACGCAGTATTTT.

The gene calls are TRBV14 and TRBJ2-3, with 8 nucleotides matching TRBD2. This CDR3 has 16 residues. V was clipped by 10 bases and J by 7 bases; unmatched bases: 19. Germline values: CDR1 SGHDN, CDR2 FVKESK. CDR3 sequence: CANFLGAGAQWNTQYF. The CDR3 nucleotides are TGTGCCAACTTCTTGGGAGCGGGGGCCCAGTGGAATACGCAGTATTTT.

The chain is built from TRBV7-2 and TRBJ2-5, with 7 nucleotides matching TRBD2. V gave up 2 bases and J gave up 4 bases; unmatched junction bases: 1. The CDR3 has 13 amino acids. CDR1 and CDR2 from the germline V gene are SGHTA and FQGNSA. The CDR3 sequence: CASSLWGGETQYF. The DNA for the CDR3 is TGTGCCAGCAGCTTATGGGGGGGAGAGACCCAGTACTTC.

This clone was seen just once. The chain has TRBV7-2 and TRBJ1-1; maybe TRBD1 (6 bases). The CDR3 length is 16 residues. CDR1 and CDR2 from the germline V gene are SGHTA and FQGNSA. V was cut by 1 base and J by 0 bases, with 12 bases left in between. The chain's CDR3 is CASSLVGAPMNTEAFF. In nucleotides, the CDR3 is TGTGCCAGCAGCTTAGTGGGGGCCCCCATGAACACTGAAGCTTTCTTT.

CDR3 protein: CASKRTSGTDTQYF. Here the CDR3 DNA reads TGTGCCAGTAAACGGACTAGCGGAACAGATACGCAGTATTTT. The V call is TRBV19, the J call TRBJ2-3, with TRBD2 identical over 10 bases. Germline CDR1 reads LNHDA; CDR2 reads SQIVND (reference sequence). With V trimmed by 7 bases and J by 3 bases, 4 bases remained unmatched. CDR3 length equals 14 residues. The whole variable domain, filled in from reference TRBV19 and TRBJ2-3, reads DGGITQSPKYLFRKEGQNVTLSCEQNLNHDAMYWYRQDPGQGLRLIYYSQIVNDFQKGDIAEGYSVSREKKESFPLTVTSAQKNPTAFYLCASKRTSGTDTQYFGPGTRLTVL.

The gene calls are TRBV7-2 and TRBJ1-5; maybe TRBD1 (5 bases). V lost 2 bases and J 3 bases, leaving 11 bases between the germline ends. Germline CDR1 SGHTA, CDR2 FQGNSA. The CDR3 totals 15 residues. The CDR3 DNA follows: TGTGCCAGCAGCTTAATGTCAGGGAACAATCAGCCCCAGCATTTT. Protein product: CASSLMSGNNQPQHF.

The chain uses TRBV5-1 and TRBJ2-2, with D uncertain. Looked up from germline, CDR1 is SGHRS and CDR2 is YFSETQ. Trimming left V 0 bases short and J 4 bases short, with 7 bases between. The CDR3 has 14 amino acids. CDR3 nucleotides: TGCGCCAGCAGCTTGGAACCGAGCACCGGGGAGCTGTTTTTT. This encodes CASSLEPSTGELFF. Variable domain in full (rest from reference TRBV5-1 and TRBJ2-2): KAGVTQTPRYLIKTRGQQVTLSCSPISGHRSVSWYQQTPGQGLQFLFEYFSETQRNKGNFPGRFSGRQFSNSRSEMNVSTLELGDSALYLCASSLEPSTGELFFGEGSRLTVL.

This chain joins TRBV4-1 and TRBJ2-5, with 8 bases matching TRBD2. V lost 1 base, J lost 5 bases, and 9 bases stayed unmatched. CDR1 MGHRA and CDR2 YSYEKL come from the germline V gene. This CDR3 contains 16 residues. The CDR3 nucleotides read TGCGCCAGCAGCCAAGTAGCGGGGCTCCTAGTTGAGACCCAGTACTTC. Protein: CASSQVAGLLVETQYF.

This clone was seen a single time. The chain recombines TRBV6-6 with TRBJ2-1, with D hard to call. V was pared by 4 bases and J by 4 bases, with 5 bases between. Germline loops: CDR1 MNHNY, CDR2 SVGAGI (reference sequence). The CDR3 has 12 residues. CDR3 sequence (DNA): TGTGCCAGCAGTTGGCGGTACAATGAGCAGTTCTTC. This gives the protein CASSWRYNEQFF.

The chain links TRBV5-1 to TRBJ2-3; TRBD2 aligns across 9 bases. V shed 1 base and J 3 bases; nucleotides not matched to a gene: 6. Germline CDR1 and CDR2: SGHRS and YFSETQ. The length of the CDR3 is 16 residues. The CDR3 bases are TGCGCCAGCAGCTTGTCCCTAGCGGGACTTACAGATACGCAGTATTTT. Its protein is CASSLSLAGLTDTQYF.

The chain has TRBV28 and TRBJ2-5; 11 positions match TRBD2. The CDR3 has 16 residues. Trimming took 3 bases from V and 5 from J; bases not matched to a gene: 8. In germline, CDR1 is MDHEN, CDR2 SYDVKM. CDR3 protein: CASSLNLAGGGETQYF. In DNA, the CDR3 is TGTGCCAGCAGTTTGAATCTAGCGGGAGGCGGGGAGACCCAGTACTTC. Combining the CDR3 with reference TRBV28 and TRBJ2-5 gives the whole variable domain DVKVTQSSRYLVKRTGEKVFLECVQDMDHENMFWYRQDPGLGLRLIYFSYDVKMKEKGDIPEGYSVSREKKERFSLILESASTNQTSMYLCASSLNLAGGGETQYFGPGTRLLVL.

V is TRBV28 and J is TRBJ2-1, with TRBD1 matching 10 bases. Germline loops: CDR1 MDHEN, CDR2 SYDVKM. J gave up 7 bases and V 7 bases, and 10 bases lay outside the gene matches. CDR3 length: 15 amino acids. The DNA of the CDR3 is TGTGCCAGCACCGAGACAGGGGGCTTTGGTAATGAGCAGTTCTTC. Amino acid sequence: CASTETGGFGNEQFF.

A remark on this clone: Other DNA sequences in the sample encode the same CDR3. The chain links TRBV28 to TRBJ2-6, with a tentative D call TRBD2 (6 bases). The CDR3 has 15 residues. V was clipped by 3 bases and J by 0 bases, with 6 bases between them. Germline assignment: CDR1 MDHEN and CDR2 SYDVKM. CDR3 loop: CASSLGGSGANVLTF. The CDR3 bases are TGTGCCAGCAGTTTGGGGGGCTCTGGGGCCAACGTCCTGACTTTC.

This clone was detected only a few times. This chain links TRBV2 with TRBJ2-3, with 7 bases that match TRBD1. The CDR3 contains 15 residues. Germline CDR1 reads SNHLY; CDR2 reads FYNNEI. The ends lost 4 bases at V and 4 bases at J; junction bases unmatched: 8. The CDR3 nucleotides are TGTGCCAGCAGTGTTGGTCGGACAGGAGCAGATACGCAGTATTTT. It translates to CASSVGRTGADTQYF.

The J gene is TRBJ2-7, the V gene TRBV15; 8 bases align to TRBD1. J lost 4 bases, V lost 4 bases, and 6 bases had no gene match. The CDR3 covers 14 residues. Germline V gene sequence: CDR1 LNHNV, CDR2 YYDKDF (reference sequence). CDR3 sequence reads: CATSTDRGRYEQYF. The CDR3 DNA sequence: TGTGCCACCAGCACAGACAGGGGTAGGTACGAGCAGTACTTC.

This chain connects TRBV27 to TRBJ2-7; no reliable D call. CDR3 length: 13 residues. The V end was cut by 4 bases, the J end by 3 bases, with 10 bases between. CDR1 and CDR2 (germline): MNHEY, SMNVEV (reference sequence). The CDR3 loop reads CASSSGRYYEQYF. In DNA form, the CDR3 reads TGTGCCAGCAGTTCAGGCAGATACTACGAGCAGTACTTC.

This clone was seen a few times. The chain combines TRBV6-1 with TRBJ2-7; 7 nucleotides align to TRBD1. Germline CDR1 is MNHNS and CDR2 is SASEGT. Trimming removed 9 bases from V and 2 bases from J; junction bases left unmatched: 10. This CDR3 spans 14 amino acids. CDR3 in DNA: TGTGCCAGTTACTCCCCGGGACAGACCTACGAGCAGTACTTC. This sequence encodes CASYSPGQTYEQYF.

J is TRBJ2-3 and V is TRBV28; D uncertain. The germline gives CDR1 MDHEN, CDR2 SYDVKM. Trimming took 4 bases from V and 2 from J, leaving 10 bases between them. The CDR3 length is 14 residues. The CDR3 reads CASSSSTNTDTQYF. The CDR3 DNA is TGTGCCAGCAGTTCCTCTACTAACACAGATACGCAGTATTTT. Full variable domain (rest looked up from reference TRBV28 and TRBJ2-3): DVKVTQSSRYLVKRTGEKVFLECVQDMDHENMFWYRQDPGLGLRLIYFSYDVKMKEKGDIPEGYSVSREKKERFSLILESASTNQTSMYLCASSSSTNTDTQYFGPGTRLTVL.

The V call is TRBV18, the J call TRBJ2-3; D is perhaps TRBD2 (6 bases). The germline V and J ends were trimmed by 2 bases and 6 bases, with 12 bases remaining between them. Germline loops: CDR1 KGHSH, CDR2 LQKENI. The CDR3 is made up of 14 amino acids. CDR3 sequence reads: CASSPASGRDTQYF. For the CDR3, the DNA is TGTGCCAGCTCACCAGCGAGCGGGCGGGATACGCAGTATTTT.

This clone was seen only a few times. The chain uses TRBV15 and TRBJ2-7; a possible D gene is TRBD1 (5 bases). CDR3 length: 16 residues. Trimming pared 3 bases from V and 0 bases from J, leaving 15 bases between. In germline, CDR1 is LNHNV, CDR2 YYDKDF (reference sequence). CDR3 protein: CATSRETGRFSYEQYF. The CDR3 DNA reads as TGTGCCACCAGCAGGGAAACAGGTCGTTTCTCCTACGAGCAGTACTTC.

This chain uses TRBV2 with TRBJ1-2, with D unclear. Per germline, CDR1 SNHLY and CDR2 FYNNEI. Trimming shortened V by 4 bases and J by 5 bases, and 11 bases separated the two germline ends. This CDR3 is built from 13 residues. The CDR3 DNA follows: TGTGCCAGCAGTGTTGGTCCTAGGTATGGCTACACCTTC. This sequence encodes CASSVGPRYGYTF.

This chain uses TRBV5-1 with TRBJ1-1; 10 bases align to TRBD1. V lost 0 bases, J lost 4 bases, and 6 bases stayed unmatched. The V gene's germline CDR1 is SGHRS and CDR2 YFSETQ. The CDR3 has 16 residues. The CDR3 loop reads CASSLAGTGAGTEAFF. In DNA form, the CDR3 reads TGCGCCAGCAGCTTGGCCGGGACAGGGGCGGGCACTGAAGCTTTCTTT.